This TCR beta chain is from a study of Ad26.COV2.S vaccination and SARS-CoV-2 variants (dated by TCRdb to the early 2020s). As for the study more broadly: Donors in the vaccine arm were drawn from COV1001, a phase I-IIa trial of Ad26.COV2.S in healthy adults that was multicentre, randomized, double-blind and placebo-controlled. Ad26.COV2.S was given intramuscularly at 5x10^10 or 1x10^11 viral particles, as a single shot or as two shots 56 days apart. Blinding of investigators to trial group allocation was maintained during experiments and outcome assessment. TCRbeta repertoire sequencing served as the tool for gauging how specific and how broad the SARS-CoV-2-reactive T cell receptors were following Ad26.COV2.S vaccination. A total of 32 samples were included in the TCR-sequenced set, comprising around 19 Ad26.COV2.S vaccine recipients, 5 placebo recipients and 8 SARS-CoV-2 convalescent individuals. Trial participants were randomized into five groups of five, in which low-dose or high-dose Ad26.COV2.S was given once or twice, or placebo was given on both occasions. What the work shows at the level of the full study, not this receptor alone: According to the authors, total T cell responses may have been underestimated by the TCR breadth and depth analyses. Comparable non-spike TCR breadth was observed between vaccine and placebo recipients, consistent with only spike being contained in the vaccine. Comparing responses between vaccine doses or regimens was not something the study was powered to do. After vaccination, substantial breadth of spike-specific CD8+ and CD4+ T cell responses was reported. Higher spike-specific TCR breadth was observed in Ad26.COV2.S recipients than in placebo recipients (P = 0.0014).

This clone showed up just once. The target of this receptor is not known. Nothing much larger sits one base from this clone, and base qualities are not available. The immunoSEQ Assay was used to sequence TCRbeta CDR3 regions. After extraction, genomic DNA underwent amplification by bias-controlled multiplex PCR, followed by high-throughput sequencing. Turning to the authors' computational methods: To quantify the absolute abundance of each unique TCRbeta CDR3 region, sequences were collapsed and filtered. Usable DNA was measured by amplifying reference genes present in all nucleated cells, and TCRbeta template counts were normalized to that usable DNA to estimate T cell fraction. Repertoire TCRs were annotated as SARS-CoV-2-specific by exact matching of V gene, CDR3 amino acid sequence and J gene to a known reactive TCR set. The reference SARS-CoV-2 TCR set came from MIRA and was filtered for enrichment in COVID-19-positive ImmuneCODE repertoires, removing public or cross-reactive TCRs. Using the MIRA antigens, annotated TCRs were further analysed by specific ORF or by position within an ORF. Breadth was defined as the number of annotated unique rearrangements divided by the total number of unique productive rearrangements, and depth was defined as the summed frequency of the annotated unique rearrangements. Two-sided Wilcoxon rank-sum tests were used to compare TCR breadth between groups. What TCRdb holds here is the immuneACCESS table cut down to in-frame rearrangements. Part of the clones is not present; checked against another copy, under half of the missing clones reflect an unresolved V gene, and the others are unexplained. V, J and clone size are those of that table, while D and trimming were read from the DNA. This sample holds just over 350,000 clones; about 85% were observed only once. Roughly 3.3% of the sample is in the top ten clones.

The intended sense of this specimen's treatment or condition label: some 20 received Ad26.COV2.S at low or high dose, single or two shots; roughly 5 received placebo; per-sample allocation not given. Repertoires of vaccine and placebo recipients were sequenced from samples collected on day 63 after the first injection. Cohort 1b enrolled about two dozen adults aged 18-55 years at a single site in Boston, USA, between 29 July and 7 August 2020. As a vaccine, Ad26.COV2.S was a replication-incompetent adenovirus type 26 vector that expressed a prefusion-stabilized SARS-CoV-2 spike protein derived from the original Wuhan strain. Sequenced material: peripheral blood, taken in a trial of Ad26.COV2.S vaccine versus placebo. This receptor was obtained from a person aged 18-65 years who received the Ad26.COV2.S COVID-19 vaccine or a placebo.

The DNA is as follows: TGTGCCAGCAGCGCCCAACAGGGGGCTTTTGGCAATCAGCCCCAGCATTTT. It codes for CASSAQQGAFGNQPQHF. The sequence is built from TRBV7-2 and TRBJ1-5; the junction holds 9 bases that match TRBD1. From its cysteine to its phenylalanine, the CDR3 spans 17 amino acids. This entry keeps only the CDR3 DNA: 51 bases, framed from base 1. The germline V gene provides CDR1 SGHTA and CDR2 FQGNSA. Trimming accounts for 5 bases at V and 2 bases at J, while the number of junction bases matched to no gene is 10. With the portions outside the CDR3 filled from the reference TRBV7-2 and TRBJ1-5 genes, the complete variable region becomes GAGVSQSPSNKVTEKGKDVELRCDPISGHTALYWYRQSLGQGLEFLIYFQGNSAPDKSGLPSDRFSAERTGGSVSTLTIQRTQQEDSAVYLCASSAQQGAFGNQPQHFGDGTRLSIL.